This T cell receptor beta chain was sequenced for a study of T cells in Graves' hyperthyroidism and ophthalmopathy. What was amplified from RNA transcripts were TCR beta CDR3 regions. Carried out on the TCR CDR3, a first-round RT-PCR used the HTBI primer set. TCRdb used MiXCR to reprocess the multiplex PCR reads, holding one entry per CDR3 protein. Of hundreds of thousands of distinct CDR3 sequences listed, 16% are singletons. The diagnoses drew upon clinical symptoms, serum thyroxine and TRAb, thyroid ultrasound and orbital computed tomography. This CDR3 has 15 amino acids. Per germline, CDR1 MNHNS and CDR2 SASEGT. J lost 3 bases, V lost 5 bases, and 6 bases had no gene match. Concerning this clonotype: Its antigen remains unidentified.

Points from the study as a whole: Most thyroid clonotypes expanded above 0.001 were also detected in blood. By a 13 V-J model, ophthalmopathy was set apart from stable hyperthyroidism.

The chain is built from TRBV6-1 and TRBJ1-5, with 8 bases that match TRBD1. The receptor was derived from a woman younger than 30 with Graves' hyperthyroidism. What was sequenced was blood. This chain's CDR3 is CASSPRTGLNQPQHF. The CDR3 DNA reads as TGTGCCAGCAGTCCCCGGACAGGGCTCAATCAGCCCCAGCATTTT.